This entry lists 10 T cell receptor beta chains sequenced from one sample in a study of shared T cell receptors in the human thymus. The repertoire was sequenced with immunoSEQ multiplex PCR; TCRdb's copy has only in-frame clones and lacks some. This table has 500,000 to 550,000 clones, approximately 80% appearing once. The data were also submitted as part of a second study, on human thymus T cells.

The sequencing input was thymocytes. The receptor set was obtained from a boy in the first two years of life with a congenital heart defect.

This clone has a handful of counts. Here the CDR3 reads CAGRDSGNTIYF. The DNA of the CDR3 is TGTGCCGGGCGGGACTCTGGAAACACCATATATTTT. The genes are TRBV30 and TRBJ1-3, with no clear D. The V and J ends lost 8 bases and 0 bases respectively, with 8 bases between them. Germline CDR1 and CDR2: GTSNPN and SVGIG (reference sequence). The CDR3 covers 12 residues.

The chain is built from TRBV19 and TRBJ1-3; the D gene is possibly TRBD1 (6 bases). This CDR3 spans 16 amino acids. V was shortened by 4 bases and J by 9 bases, with 22 bases between the two germline ends. Germline CDR1 and CDR2: LNHDA and SQIVND (reference sequence). Written as DNA, the CDR3 is TGTGCCAGTAGTACCCGGGACACGGCAAATCCTAGCACCATATATTTT. As protein: CASSTRDTANPSTIYF.

The chain links TRBV6-6 to TRBJ2-7, with TRBD2 matching over 9 bases. Germline CDR1 is MNHNY and CDR2 is SVGAGI (reference sequence). The length of the CDR3 is 16 residues. With 0 bases clipped from V and 5 bases from J, the junction kept 8 bases outside the gene matches. For the CDR3, the DNA is TGTGCCAGCAGTTACTCGTCTAGCGGGACGGTGGACGAGCAGTACTTC. Translation: CASSYSSSGTVDEQYF.

The V call is TRBV28, the J call TRBJ2-1; 7 nucleotides align to TRBD1. CDR1 and CDR2 (germline): MDHEN, SYDVKM. The ends lost 3 bases at V and 0 bases at J; junction bases unmatched: 8. There are 17 residues in the CDR3. The CDR3 DNA sequence: TGTGCCAGCAGTTTGACGGGACAGCCCTCCTCCTACAATGAGCAGTTCTTC. Its protein product is CASSLTGQPSSYNEQFF.

V is TRBV6-1 and J is TRBJ2-7, with D maybe TRBD1 (5 bases). The ends were cut back, 1 base at V and 5 bases at J, with 15 bases in the middle. The CDR3 spans 15 residues. Germline CDR1 and CDR2: MNHNS and SASEGT. CDR3 loop: CASSEGWPGQDEQYF. CDR3 DNA sequence: TGTGCCAGCAGTGAAGGGTGGCCAGGGCAGGACGAGCAGTACTTC.

The V call is TRBV19, the J call TRBJ1-2, with D hard to call. Germline CDR1 LNHDA, CDR2 SQIVND (reference sequence). This CDR3 has 12 residues. V lost 8 bases and J lost 3, with 10 bases in between. CDR3 DNA: TGTGCCAGTCCCACTTTGGACTATGGCTACACCTTC. Amino acids: CASPTLDYGYTF.

The CDR3 region has the DNA TGCAGCGCCCCCAGGGTCCAGGGGTACGCAGATACGCAGTATTTT. It codes for CSAPRVQGYADTQYF. The chain uses TRBV29-1 and TRBJ2-3, with D tentatively TRBD1 (6 bases). Germline values: CDR1 SQVTM, CDR2 ANQGSEA. Trimming shortened V by 7 bases and J by 4 bases, and 21 bases separated the two germline ends. CDR3 length equals 15 residues.

The J gene is TRBJ2-1, the V gene TRBV6-5, with TRBD1 matching 8 bases. The CDR3 is 16 residues long. The V and J ends lost 0 bases and 7 bases, in that order; junction bases with no gene match: 8. Germline V CDR1 and CDR2: MNHEY, SVGAGI. CDR3 DNA: TGTGCCAGCAGTTACTCCTGGACAGGGACGGGGAATGAGCAGTTCTTC. Amino acids: CASSYSWTGTGNEQFF.

With respect to this clone: Other DNA sequences in this specimen translate into the identical CDR3. This sequence joins TRBV28 and TRBJ2-1, with D unclear. Germline V gene data show CDR1 as MDHEN and CDR2 as SYDVKM. V was pared by 2 bases and J by 4 bases, with 6 bases between. CDR3 length: 13 residues. The CDR3 loop is CASSLGQYNEQFF. In nucleotides, the CDR3 is TGTGCCAGCAGTTTAGGGCAGTACAATGAGCAGTTCTTC.

This clone has just a few counts. The J gene is TRBJ2-2, the V gene TRBV4-3; TRBD2 is a possible D gene (6 bases). CDR1 LGHNA and CDR2 YSLEER come from the germline V gene. The V gene lost 0 bases and the J gene lost 3 bases, with 17 bases spanning the gap. The CDR3 is made up of 18 amino acids. The CDR3 reads CASSQDFLEGRDTGELFF. The CDR3 nucleotides read TGCGCCAGCAGCCAAGATTTTTTGGAGGGACGTGACACCGGGGAGCTGTTTTTT.